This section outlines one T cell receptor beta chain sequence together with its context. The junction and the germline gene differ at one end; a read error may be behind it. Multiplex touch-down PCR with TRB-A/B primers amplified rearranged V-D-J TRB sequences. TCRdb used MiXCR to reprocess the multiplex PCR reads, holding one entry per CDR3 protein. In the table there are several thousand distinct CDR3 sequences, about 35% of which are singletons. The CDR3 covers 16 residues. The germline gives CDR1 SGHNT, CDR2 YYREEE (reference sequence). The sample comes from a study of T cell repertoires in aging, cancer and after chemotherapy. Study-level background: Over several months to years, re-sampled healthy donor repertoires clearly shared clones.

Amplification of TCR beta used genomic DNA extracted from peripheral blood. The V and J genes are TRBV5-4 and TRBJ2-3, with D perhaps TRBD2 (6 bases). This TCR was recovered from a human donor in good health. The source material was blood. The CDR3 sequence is CASSLGWTAEGDTQYF. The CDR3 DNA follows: TGCGCCAGCAGCTTGGGATGGACGGCGGAGGGAGATACGCAGTATTTT.